This passage covers 15 T cell receptor beta chains from one sample sequenced in a study of regulatory T cells in long-lasting Graves disease. Construction of the TCR beta libraries employed iRepertoire HTBI primers in conjunction with Arm-PCR of CDR3 regions. TCRdb independently ran MiXCR on the multiplex PCR reads; one entry per CDR3 protein. The sample records more than 300,000 distinct CDR3 sequences, around 23% being singletons. Time point specified: persistent/refractory GD, antithyroid drugs over 5 years with positive TRAb. Following extraction of RNA from PBMCs, that RNA was used to make the TCR library. This material consisted of peripheral blood mononuclear cells (PBMCs), taken when the disease was refractory, from a patient treated with antithyroid drugs. The receptors come from a woman between 40 and 50 years old with Graves disease.

V and J are TRBV7-3 and TRBJ2-5; TRBD2 is a possible D gene (5 bases). Germline-derived CDR1 and CDR2 are SGHTA and FQGTGA. The CDR3 runs to 13 residues. The V and J ends lost 6 bases and 1 base respectively, with 9 bases between them. CDR3 amino acids: CASSSSLQETQYF. The CDR3 DNA reads TGTGCCAGCAGTTCTAGCCTCCAAGAGACCCAGTACTTC.

This clonotype was found many times. V gene TRBV2 combines with J gene TRBJ2-2, with 11 bases lining up with TRBD1. The germline V gene encodes CDR1 SNHLY and CDR2 FYNNEI. The CDR3 runs to 16 residues. Germline trimming cut 5 bases from V and 0 bases from J; bases unmatched to any gene: 2. In DNA form, the CDR3 reads TGTGCCAGCAGTTTGGACAGGGGGCCGAACACCGGGGAGCTGTTTTTT. Protein sequence: CASSLDRGPNTGELFF.

The table lists this clonotype with a few counts. This sequence joins TRBV19 and TRBJ1-2; 7 bases match TRBD1. Germline V gene data show CDR1 as LNHDA and CDR2 as SQIVND (reference sequence). V gave up 8 bases and J gave up 6 bases; unmatched junction bases: 6. This CDR3 spans 12 amino acids. The CDR3 loop reads CASQGGSDGYTF. For the CDR3, the DNA is TGTGCCAGTCAAGGGGGCTCGGATGGCTACACCTTC.

This clonotype was seen more than once but under ten times. The chain recombines TRBV6-2 or TRBV6-3 with TRBJ2-7, with TRBD2 matching 7 bases. V was pared by 2 bases and J by 5 bases, with 15 bases of the junction left unmatched. The germline gives CDR1 MNHEY, CDR2 SVGEGT. CDR3 size: 17 residues. DNA of the CDR3: TGTGCCAGCAGTTACATGGCTCGAGGGAGGGCCAACCACGAGCAGTACTTC. This translates into CASSYMARGRANHEQYF.

This clonotype was picked up many times. The chain couples TRBV2 to TRBJ1-5; D uncertain. Germline loops: CDR1 SNHLY, CDR2 FYNNEI. The CDR3 has 14 residues. V was cut by 6 bases and J by 2 bases, with 11 bases left in between. CDR3 coding DNA: TGTGCCAGCAGATGGGCGATTGGCAATCAGCCCCAGCATTTT. Encoded protein: CASRWAIGNQPQHF.

This clonotype was seen only a few times. The chain combines TRBV20-1 with TRBJ2-7, with 11 bases matching TRBD2. This CDR3 comprises 16 residues. The germline V gene has CDR1 DFQATT and CDR2 SNEGSKA (reference sequence). The V and J ends lost 6 bases and 3 bases, in that order; junction bases with no gene match: 13. CDR3 DNA: TGCAGTGCCAGCACCCCTACTAGCGGGAGAAACTACGAGCAGTACTTC. It is translated as CSASTPTSGRNYEQYF.

This clonotype has at least ten counts. The genes are TRBV6-5 and TRBJ1-5; D is uncertain. Germline V lookup: CDR1 MNHEY, CDR2 SVGAGI. CDR3 size: 13 residues. Trimming shortened V by 2 bases and J by 4 bases, and 6 bases separated the two germline ends. CDR3 sequence (DNA): TGTGCCAGCAGTTACGGAGGGAATCAGCCCCAGCATTTT. This sequence encodes CASSYGGNQPQHF.

This clonotype was seen ten or more times. This chain connects TRBV12-5 to TRBJ2-5; 9 nucleotides match TRBD1. There are 17 residues in the CDR3. CDR1 LGHNT and CDR2 FRNRAP come from the germline V gene. The ends lost 0 bases at V and 5 bases at J; junction bases unmatched: 10. This chain's CDR3 is CASGLVLGTGLEETQYF. The CDR3, as DNA: TGTGCTAGTGGTTTGGTACTCGGGACAGGGTTGGAGGAGACCCAGTACTTC.

At least ten counts were recorded for this clonotype. V and J are TRBV7-9 and TRBJ2-2; 9 positions match TRBD1. V shed 2 bases and J 4 bases; nucleotides not matched to a gene: 14. From germline, CDR1 is SEHNR and CDR2 FQNEAQ (reference sequence). This CDR3 region has 19 residues. In DNA form, the CDR3 reads TGTGCCAGCAGCTTACGTCGGAACAGGGGGCGCTCGGGCACCGGGGAGCTGTTTTTT. It specifies CASSLRRNRGRSGTGELFF. The variable domain in full, completed from reference TRBV7-9 and TRBJ2-2, reads DTGVSQNPRHKITKRGQNVTFRCDPISEHNRLYWYRQTLGQGPEFLTYFQNEAQLEKSRLLSDRFSAERPKGSFSTLEIQRTEQGDSAMYLCASSLRRNRGRSGTGELFFGEGSRLTVL.

This clonotype was seen at least ten times. The chain uses TRBV28 and TRBJ1-1; 7 bases are shared with TRBD1. This CDR3 has 11 residues. Germline CDR1 is MDHEN and CDR2 is SYDVKM. The CDR3 spells CSTGVDTEAFF. The DNA of the CDR3 is TGTTCTACAGGGGTCGACACTGAAGCTTTCTTT.

The CDR3 nucleotides read TGTGCCAGCAGTTTTGATCACGGGGAGCTGTTTTTT. This codes for CASSFDHGELFF. V usage is TRBV12-3 or TRBV12-4 and J usage is TRBJ2-2; D remains unclear. Trimming removed 3 bases at V and 7 bases at J, with 6 bases between. The CDR3 totals 12 residues.

The chain uses TRBV5-1 and TRBJ1-3; D perhaps matches TRBD1 (5 bases). V was clipped by 4 bases and J by 3 bases, with 14 bases between them. The germline V gene has CDR1 SGHRS and CDR2 YFSETQ. CDR3 length: 15 amino acids. Written as DNA, the CDR3 is TGCGCCAGCAGCCAGGGAGCCAAACTTGGAAACACCATATATTTT. It yields the protein CASSQGAKLGNTIYF. Filled out from reference TRBV5-1 and TRBJ1-3, the complete variable domain reads KAGVTQTPRYLIKTRGQQVTLSCSPISGHRSVSWYQQTPGQGLQFLFEYFSETQRNKGNFPGRFSGRQFSNSRSEMNVSTLELGDSALYLCASSQGAKLGNTIYFGEGSWLTVV.

This clonotype appeared many times. V usage is TRBV28 and J usage is TRBJ1-1; TRBD1 is a possible D gene (5 bases). Germline assignment: CDR1 MDHEN and CDR2 SYDVKM. V lost 6 bases and J lost 4, with 15 bases in between. The CDR3 covers 14 residues. The CDR3 region is CASSTWGEGTEAFF. Here the CDR3 DNA reads TGTGCCAGCAGCACCTGGGGGGAGGGCACTGAAGCTTTCTTT.

This rearrangement joins TRBV19 to TRBJ1-4, with 11 nucleotides matching TRBD1. The germline V gene has CDR1 LNHDA and CDR2 SQIVND (reference sequence). Trimming removed 6 bases from V and 5 bases from J; junction bases left unmatched: 2. The CDR3 covers 14 residues. The CDR3 DNA reads TGTGCCAGTAGGAGGGACAGGGGGAATGAAAAACTGTTTTTT. Protein product: CASRRDRGNEKLFF.

V is TRBV20-1 and J is TRBJ2-3; 8 positions agree with TRBD2. From germline, CDR1 is DFQATT and CDR2 SNEGSKA (reference sequence). The CDR3 extends over 14 amino acids. The V gene end was trimmed by 2 bases and the J gene end by 2 bases; junction bases not matched to a gene: 3. The CDR3 sequence: CSARIAGITDTQYF. In nucleotides, the CDR3 is TGCAGTGCTAGAATAGCGGGAATCACAGATACGCAGTATTTT.